What follows are 19 T cell receptor beta chains derived from one specimen sequenced in a study of blood T cells in healthy people across ages. It was with a sample-barcoded 5' primer and a J-beta primer mix that a second PCR of roughly 6 to 11 cycles was run. TCRdb re-analysed the 5' RACE reads in MiXCR, keeping a single row per CDR3 protein. Among 1.6 million or so distinct CDR3 sequences, about 31% were seen once, and the ten largest hold roughly 12%. Sequenced input: blood. The receptors derive from a woman in her 30s in good health.

The rearrangement joins TRBV5-1 to TRBJ2-4; possible D gene TRBD1, 6 bases. Germline-derived CDR1 and CDR2 are SGHRS and YFSETQ. CDR3 size: 17 residues. V was shortened by 3 bases and J by 3 bases, with 19 bases between the two germline ends. The CDR3 spells CASSSLTGSKDKNIQYF. In DNA form, the CDR3 reads TGCGCCAGCAGCTCCCTTACAGGGAGTAAGGACAAAAACATTCAGTACTTC. Supplemented by reference TRBV5-1 and TRBJ2-4, the full variable domain reads KAGVTQTPRYLIKTRGQQVTLSCSPISGHRSVSWYQQTPGQGLQFLFEYFSETQRNKGNFPGRFSGRQFSNSRSEMNVSTLELGDSALYLCASSSLTGSKDKNIQYFGAGTRLSVL.

The genes are TRBV30 and TRBJ1-3; tentative D call: TRBD1 (5 bases). This CDR3 region has 14 residues. Trimming took off 1 base at V and 4 bases at J, with 11 bases between the two ends. The germline V gene has CDR1 GTSNPN and CDR2 SVGIG (reference sequence). As DNA, the CDR3 is TGTGCCTGGAGTGAGCAGGGTTTGGGAAACACCATATATTTT. This encodes CAWSEQGLGNTIYF.

The chain is built from TRBV7-9 and TRBJ2-1; no clear D gene. With the DNA end fitting TRBJ2-7 better, the J assignment may be wrong. The germline V gene has CDR1 SEHNR and CDR2 FQNEAQ (reference sequence). The length of the CDR3 is 12 residues. CDR3 bases: TGTGCCAGCAGCTTCGGGTACAATGAGCAGTACTTC. Its translation: CASSFGYNEQYF.

This chain uses TRBV5-1 with TRBJ1-1; D not resolved. The CDR3 runs to 15 residues. V lost 0 bases to trimming and J lost 0 bases, with 9 bases between them. The V gene's germline CDR1 is SGHRS and CDR2 YFSETQ. The chain's CDR3 is CASSLGSFMNTEAFF. CDR3 bases: TGCGCCAGCAGCTTGGGCAGTTTTATGAACACTGAAGCTTTCTTT.

The CDR3 DNA reads as TGTGCCAGCAGCTTGTCAGACTTAATTTACTATGGCTACACCTTC. This codes for CASSLSDLIYYGYTF. The rearrangement uses TRBV5-6 and TRBJ1-2; no clear D gene. The CDR3 is 15 residues long. The germline CDR1 and CDR2 sequences are SGHDT and YYEEEE. V lost 1 base and J 3 bases, leaving 13 bases between the germline ends.

The chain uses TRBV11-2 and TRBJ2-5; a weak D match, TRBD1 (7 bases). V lost 5 bases and J 8 bases, leaving 18 bases between the germline ends. CDR1 is SGHAT, CDR2 FQNNGV, per germline. The CDR3 consists of 14 residues. The CDR3 DNA reads TGTGCCAGCAGCCCCGGGACAGTGGGACTCACCCAGTACTTC. Encoded protein: CASSPGTVGLTQYF.

This clonotype was seen repeatedly, ten times or more. The rearrangement links TRBV10-3 to TRBJ2-6; 7 bases are shared with TRBD1. J lost 0 bases, V lost 4 bases, and 9 bases had no gene match. CDR1 and CDR2 (germline): ENHRY, SYGVKD. This CDR3 spans 18 amino acids. The DNA for the CDR3 is TGTGCCATCAGTGCAAGTCAGGGGGTGACCTCTGGGGCCAACGTCCTGACTTTC. Translating gives CAISASQGVTSGANVLTF.

This clonotype was seen at least ten times. The chain links TRBV29-1 to TRBJ2-5; D gene uncertain. The V gene's germline CDR1 is SQVTM and CDR2 ANQGSEA. The CDR3 is 15 residues long. V lost 4 bases to trimming and J lost 0 bases, with 15 bases between them. The CDR3 loop reads CSVVPFLRNQETQYF. The CDR3 nucleotides are TGCAGCGTTGTTCCATTCCTGAGAAACCAAGAGACCCAGTACTTC.

The chain is built from TRBV20-1 and TRBJ1-2; D remains unclear. Trimming took 3 bases from V and 4 from J, leaving 12 bases between them. CDR1 is DFQATT and CDR2 is SNEGSKA in the germline V gene (reference sequence). This CDR3 contains 13 residues. This CDR3 is CSARPPPGYGYTF. In DNA, the CDR3 is TGCAGTGCTAGGCCGCCACCGGGCTATGGCTACACCTTC.

This chain links TRBV4-1 with TRBJ1-2; tentative D call: TRBD1 (6 bases). The CDR3 has 15 amino acids. Germline assignment: CDR1 MGHRA and CDR2 YSYEKL. V dropped 1 base and J dropped 7 bases, with 16 bases sitting between them. In DNA, the CDR3 is TGCGCCAGCAGCCAAGGGTCCAGGGGATTAATTGGCTACACCTTC. This translates into CASSQGSRGLIGYTF.

The chain carries TRBV7-9 and TRBJ2-7, with 7 bases lining up with TRBD1. This CDR3 region has 16 residues. The V gene's germline CDR1 is SEHNR and CDR2 FQNEAQ (reference sequence). The V gene end was trimmed by 1 base and the J gene end by 0 bases; junction bases not matched to a gene: 6. This CDR3 reads CASSLVETGLSYEQYF. CDR3 nucleotide sequence: TGTGCCAGCAGCTTAGTCGAGACAGGGCTCTCCTACGAGCAGTACTTC.

This chain uses TRBV7-2 with TRBJ2-1; TRBD2 might be the D (5 bases). V was shortened by 8 bases and J by 1 base, with 12 bases between the two germline ends. The CDR3 is 14 amino acids. Germline V gene data show CDR1 as SGHTA and CDR2 as FQGNSA. The CDR3 bases are TGTGCCAGCCCTAGCACTAATTCCTACAATGAGCAGTTCTTC. It encodes CASPSTNSYNEQFF.

This CDR3 is CASRHGQGNYGYTF. For the CDR3, the DNA is TGTGCCAGCAGGCACGGACAGGGGAACTATGGCTACACCTTC. The chain uses TRBV28 and TRBJ1-2; 9 bases align to TRBD1. J lost 2 bases, V lost 6 bases, and 4 bases had no gene match. Per the germline V gene, CDR1 is MDHEN and CDR2 is SYDVKM. The CDR3 runs 14 residues.

This sequence joins TRBV29-1 and TRBJ2-6; D remains unclear. CDR1 is SQVTM, CDR2 ANQGSEA, per germline. V was cut by 5 bases and J by 0 bases, with 11 bases left in between. The CDR3 extends over 15 amino acids. The CDR3, as DNA: TGCAGCGTTTTGGCTGCCGGCTCTGGGGCCAACGTCCTGACTTTC. Translation: CSVLAAGSGANVLTF.

The chain links TRBV10-3 to TRBJ2-3; 9 nucleotides align to TRBD2. The CDR3 has 14 residues. The J segment lost 11 bases and the V segment lost 5 bases, leaving 11 bases of the junction unmatched. In germline, CDR1 is ENHRY, CDR2 SYGVKD. The CDR3 protein is CAISSVAGGPGQYF. DNA of the CDR3: TGTGCCATCAGTTCTGTGGCGGGGGGGCCCGGGCAGTATTTT.

The chain employs TRBV28 and TRBJ2-7, with D possibly being TRBD1 or TRBD2 (6 bases each). The CDR3 runs to 12 residues. The germline V gene encodes CDR1 MDHEN and CDR2 SYDVKM. V gave up 8 bases and J gave up 6 bases, with 14 bases separating them. The CDR3 here is CASLGGRSEQYF. The DNA of the CDR3 is TGTGCCAGCCTAGGGGGGCGAAGCGAGCAGTACTTC. Combining the CDR3 with reference TRBV28 and TRBJ2-7 gives the whole variable domain DVKVTQSSRYLVKRTGEKVFLECVQDMDHENMFWYRQDPGLGLRLIYFSYDVKMKEKGDIPEGYSVSREKKERFSLILESASTNQTSMYLCASLGGRSEQYFGPGTRLTVT.

The genes are TRBV4-2 and TRBJ2-1, with 7 bases aligning to TRBD2. CDR3 length: 16 amino acids. With 1 base clipped from V and 1 base from J, the junction kept 4 bases outside the gene matches. In germline, CDR1 is LGHNA, CDR2 YNFKEQ. CDR3 in DNA: TGTGCCAGCAGCCAAGGCAGTAGCGGGTCCTACAATGAGCAGTTCTTC. This encodes CASSQGSSGSYNEQFF.

This clonotype was seen a few times. The J gene is TRBJ1-2, the V gene TRBV6-5; D may be TRBD1 (5 bases). The CDR3 is 12 residues long. CDR1 is MNHEY, CDR2 SVGAGI, per germline. Trimming removed 4 bases from V and 8 bases from J, with 11 bases in between. In DNA, the CDR3 is TGTGCCAGCAGTTGGAGGGGTGGCGGCTACACCTTC. It encodes CASSWRGGGYTF.

The rearrangement uses TRBV7-2 and TRBJ2-5; TRBD1 matches at 7 bases. Germline values: CDR1 SGHTA, CDR2 FQGNSA. The CDR3 is 15 amino acids. The V gene end was trimmed by 5 bases and the J gene end by 2 bases; junction bases not matched to a gene: 8. DNA of the CDR3: TGTGCCAGCAGCGAAACAGGGGTACCTCAAGAGACCCAGTACTTC. It codes for CASSETGVPQETQYF.